This T cell receptor beta chain appears in the sequencing data of a study of cytomegalovirus exposure and HLA in healthy donors. At the level of the study: Unique TCRs numbering approximately 81 million, obtained from HLA-typed donors, made up an early data release.

Notes on this clone: What it recognizes is unknown.

General study points: An apparent linkage of common viral pathogens to several of the most significant clusters emerged in a later analysis. Using the classifier, cytomegalovirus status was reportedly diagnosed with high specificity and sensitivity. CMV antigen specificity was confirmed in vitro for a few CMV-associated chains.

The PCR used 60 Vbeta and 13 Jbeta primers. Method: immunoSEQ multiplex PCR; TCRdb's copy keeps in-frame clones and lacks some. The profile shows around 31,000 clones, about 87% of them singletons. The germline V gene has CDR1 SGHTA and CDR2 FQGNSA. CDR3 length: 13 residues. V was cut by 7 bases and J by 5 bases, with 12 bases left in between. The J gene is TRBJ1-5, the V gene TRBV7-2, with a weak D call TRBD1 (5 bases). This receptor was taken from a boy aged 5-17 years in good health and CMV-seronegative. Material: PBMCs. The CDR3 coding sequence is TGTGCCAGCAAAAGGGGAGGGGATCAGCCCCAGCATTTT. Its protein is CASKRGGDQPQHF.